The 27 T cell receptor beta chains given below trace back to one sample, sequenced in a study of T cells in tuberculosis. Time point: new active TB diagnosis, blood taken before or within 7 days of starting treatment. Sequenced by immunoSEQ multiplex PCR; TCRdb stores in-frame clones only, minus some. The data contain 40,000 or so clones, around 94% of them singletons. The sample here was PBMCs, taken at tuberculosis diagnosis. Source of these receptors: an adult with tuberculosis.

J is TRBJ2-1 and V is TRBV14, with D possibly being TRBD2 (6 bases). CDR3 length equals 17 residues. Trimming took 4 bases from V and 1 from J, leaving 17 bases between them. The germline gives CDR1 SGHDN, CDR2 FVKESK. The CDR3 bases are TGTGCCAGCAGCCGCCCGATCGATGGACTATCCTACAATGAGCAGTTCTTC. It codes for CASSRPIDGLSYNEQFF.

The CDR3 nucleotides read TGTGCCAGCAGGAAACAGGGGGCAGCGGGGGCTTTCTTT. Translation gives CASRKQGAAGAFF. The V call is TRBV27, the J call TRBJ1-1; 9 bases are a match to TRBD1. The V segment lost 6 bases and the J segment 11 bases; nucleotides outside the gene matches: 10. The CDR3 is made up of 13 amino acids. From germline, CDR1 is MNHEY and CDR2 SMNVEV (reference sequence).

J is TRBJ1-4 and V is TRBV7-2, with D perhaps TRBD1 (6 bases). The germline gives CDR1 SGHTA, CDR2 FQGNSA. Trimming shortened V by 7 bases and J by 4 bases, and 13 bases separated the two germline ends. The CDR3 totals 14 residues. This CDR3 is CASTPGHSNEKLFF. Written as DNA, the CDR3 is TGTGCCAGCACCCCGGGACATAGTAATGAAAAACTGTTTTTT.

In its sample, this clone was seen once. The CDR3 sequence: CASSLSTRANTEAFF. The CDR3 DNA follows: TGTGCCAGCAGTTTATCGACCAGGGCGAACACTGAAGCTTTCTTT. This chain joins TRBV27 and TRBJ1-1; TRBD1 is a possible D gene (5 bases). Germline V gene sequence: CDR1 MNHEY, CDR2 SMNVEV (reference sequence). Deletions cut 0 bases from V and 1 base from J, with 9 bases between. The CDR3 totals 15 residues.

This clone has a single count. DNA of the CDR3: TGTGCCAGCAGTGTAGGCGGGGGGGCTGGTTGGGAGACCCAGTACTTC. This gives the protein CASSVGGGAGWETQYF. The chain combines TRBV25-1 with TRBJ2-5; 9 bases map to TRBD2. Germline V gene sequence: CDR1 MGHDK, CDR2 SYGVNS. The CDR3 is 16 residues long. The V and J ends lost 4 bases and 5 bases, in that order; junction bases with no gene match: 11.

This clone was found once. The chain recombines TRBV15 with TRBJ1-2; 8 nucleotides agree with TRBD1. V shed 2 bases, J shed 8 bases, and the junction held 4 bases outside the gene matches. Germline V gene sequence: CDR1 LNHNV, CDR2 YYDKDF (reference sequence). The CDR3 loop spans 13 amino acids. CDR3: CATSRQGAGGYTF. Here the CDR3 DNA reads TGTGCCACCAGCAGACAGGGGGCAGGAGGCTACACCTTC.

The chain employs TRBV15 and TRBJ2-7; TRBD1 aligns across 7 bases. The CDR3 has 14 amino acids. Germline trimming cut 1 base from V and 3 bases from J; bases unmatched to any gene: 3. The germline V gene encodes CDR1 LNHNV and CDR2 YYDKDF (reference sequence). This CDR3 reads CATSRAGTVYEQYF. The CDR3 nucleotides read TGTGCCACCAGCAGAGCGGGGACAGTCTACGAGCAGTACTTC.

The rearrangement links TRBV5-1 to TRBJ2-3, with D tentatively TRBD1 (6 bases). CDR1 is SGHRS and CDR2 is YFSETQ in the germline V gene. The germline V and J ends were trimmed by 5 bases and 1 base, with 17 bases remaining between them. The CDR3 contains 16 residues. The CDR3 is CASSLSTGIRTDTQYF. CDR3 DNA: TGCGCCAGCAGTCTTTCCACAGGGATACGCACAGATACGCAGTATTTT.

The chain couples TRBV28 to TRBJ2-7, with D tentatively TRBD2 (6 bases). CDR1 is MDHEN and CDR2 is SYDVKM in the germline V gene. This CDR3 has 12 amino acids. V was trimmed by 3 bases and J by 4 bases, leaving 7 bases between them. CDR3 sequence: CASSLGGYEQYF. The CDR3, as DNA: TGTGCCAGCAGTTTGGGAGGATACGAGCAGTACTTC.

The DNA of the CDR3 is TGTGCCGGTACAGGGCCGGGAGATACGCAGTATTTT. Protein: CAGTGPGDTQYF. The rearrangement uses TRBV30 and TRBJ2-3, with D possibly TRBD1 on 6 matching bases. The germline V and J ends were trimmed by 8 bases and 5 bases, with 14 bases remaining between them. Germline V CDR1 and CDR2: GTSNPN, SVGIG (reference sequence). This CDR3 has 12 amino acids.

CDR3 region: CASSVGSGYNQPQHF. The CDR3 DNA follows: TGTGCCAGTAGTGTAGGGTCGGGGTACAATCAGCCCCAGCATTTT. The chain combines TRBV19 with TRBJ1-5; D not resolved. Trimming left V 5 bases short and J 3 bases short, with 14 bases between. CDR3 size: 15 residues. The germline CDR1 and CDR2 sequences are LNHDA and SQIVND (reference sequence). The full variable domain, with the rest looked up from reference TRBV19 and TRBJ1-5, is DGGITQSPKYLFRKEGQNVTLSCEQNLNHDAMYWYRQDPGQGLRLIYYSQIVNDFQKGDIAEGYSVSREKKESFPLTVTSAQKNPTAFYLCASSVGSGYNQPQHFGDGTRLSIL.

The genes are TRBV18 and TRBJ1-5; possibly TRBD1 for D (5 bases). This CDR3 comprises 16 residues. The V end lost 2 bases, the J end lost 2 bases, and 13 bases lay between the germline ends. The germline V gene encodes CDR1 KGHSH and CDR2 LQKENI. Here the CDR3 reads CASSPSVQGGNQPQHF. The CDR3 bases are TGTGCCAGCTCACCATCGGTCCAGGGTGGCAATCAGCCCCAGCATTTT.

CDR3 sequence reads: CASSPPGTLRESDTQYF. The CDR3 DNA reads TGTGCCAGCAGCCCGCCTGGGACTTTGAGGGAGTCAGATACGCAGTATTTT. V and J are TRBV28 and TRBJ2-3; D is perhaps TRBD2 (6 bases). Germline-derived CDR1 and CDR2 are MDHEN and SYDVKM. The CDR3 is made up of 17 amino acids. Trimming shortened V by 6 bases and J by 4 bases, and 23 bases separated the two germline ends.

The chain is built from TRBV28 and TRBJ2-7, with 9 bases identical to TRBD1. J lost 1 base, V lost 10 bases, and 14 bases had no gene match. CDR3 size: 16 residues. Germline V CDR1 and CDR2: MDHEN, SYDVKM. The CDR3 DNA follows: TGTGCCACCGCGGGAGTGGGACAGGGTTGGTCCTACGAGCAGTACTTC. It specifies CATAGVGQGWSYEQYF.

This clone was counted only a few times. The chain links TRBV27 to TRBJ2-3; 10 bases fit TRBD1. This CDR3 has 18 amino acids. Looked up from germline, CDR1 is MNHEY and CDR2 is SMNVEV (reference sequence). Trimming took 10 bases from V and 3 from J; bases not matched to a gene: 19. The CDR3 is CATRDRGMRVGRTDTQYF. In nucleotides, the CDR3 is TGTGCCACCAGGGACAGGGGCATGAGGGTAGGCAGGACAGATACGCAGTATTTT.

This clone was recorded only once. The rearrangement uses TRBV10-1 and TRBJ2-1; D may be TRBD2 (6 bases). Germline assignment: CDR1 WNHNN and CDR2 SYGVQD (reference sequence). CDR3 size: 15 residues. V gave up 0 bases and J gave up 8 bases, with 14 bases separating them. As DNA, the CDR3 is TGCGCCAGCAGTGAGTCAGGGGACTCAAGGGATGAGCAGTTCTTC. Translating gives CASSESGDSRDEQFF.

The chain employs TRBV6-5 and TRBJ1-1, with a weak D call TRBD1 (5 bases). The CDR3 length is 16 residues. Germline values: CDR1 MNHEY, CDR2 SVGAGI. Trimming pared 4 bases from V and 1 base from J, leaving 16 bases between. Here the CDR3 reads CASSFTPGRGNTEAFF. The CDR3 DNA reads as TGTGCCAGCAGTTTTACCCCCGGGAGGGGGAACACTGAAGCTTTCTTT.

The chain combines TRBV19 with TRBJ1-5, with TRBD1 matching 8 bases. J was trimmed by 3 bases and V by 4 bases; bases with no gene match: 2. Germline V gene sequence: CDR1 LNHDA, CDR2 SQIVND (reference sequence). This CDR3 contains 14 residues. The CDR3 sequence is CASSRQGSNQPQHF. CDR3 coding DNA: TGTGCCAGTAGTAGACAGGGGTCCAATCAGCCCCAGCATTTT.

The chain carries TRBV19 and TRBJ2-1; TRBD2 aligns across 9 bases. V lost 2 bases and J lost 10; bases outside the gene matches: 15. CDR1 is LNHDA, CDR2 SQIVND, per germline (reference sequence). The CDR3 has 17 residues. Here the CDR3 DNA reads TGTGCCAGTAGTATACGCCTAGGGAGGGCTAGCGGGGACGAGCAGTTCTTC. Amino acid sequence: CASSIRLGRASGDEQFF. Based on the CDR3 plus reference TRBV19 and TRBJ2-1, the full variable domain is DGGITQSPKYLFRKEGQNVTLSCEQNLNHDAMYWYRQDPGQGLRLIYYSQIVNDFQKGDIAEGYSVSREKKESFPLTVTSAQKNPTAFYLCASSIRLGRASGDEQFFGPGTRLTVL.

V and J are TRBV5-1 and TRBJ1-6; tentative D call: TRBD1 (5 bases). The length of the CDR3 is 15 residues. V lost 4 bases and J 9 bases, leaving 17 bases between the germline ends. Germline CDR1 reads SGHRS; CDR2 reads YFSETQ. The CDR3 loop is CASSPLTSGTSPLHF. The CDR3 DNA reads TGCGCCAGCAGCCCGCTGACAAGCGGGACTTCACCCCTCCACTTT. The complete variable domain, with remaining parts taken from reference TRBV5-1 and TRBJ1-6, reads KAGVTQTPRYLIKTRGQQVTLSCSPISGHRSVSWYQQTPGQGLQFLFEYFSETQRNKGNFPGRFSGRQFSNSRSEMNVSTLELGDSALYLCASSPLTSGTSPLHFGNGTRLTVT.

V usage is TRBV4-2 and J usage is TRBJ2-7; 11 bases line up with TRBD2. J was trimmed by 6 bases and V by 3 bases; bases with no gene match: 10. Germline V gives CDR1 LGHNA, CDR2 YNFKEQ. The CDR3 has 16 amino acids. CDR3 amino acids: CASSHELAGDLREQYF. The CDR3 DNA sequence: TGTGCCAGCAGCCATGAACTAGCGGGGGACTTACGCGAGCAGTACTTC.

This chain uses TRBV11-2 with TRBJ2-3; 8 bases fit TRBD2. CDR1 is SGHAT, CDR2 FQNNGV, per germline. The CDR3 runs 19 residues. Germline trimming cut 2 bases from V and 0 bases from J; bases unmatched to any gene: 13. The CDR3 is CASSLRRGVPESSTDTQYF. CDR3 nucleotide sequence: TGTGCCAGCAGCTTACGGCGGGGGGTCCCAGAATCTAGCACAGATACGCAGTATTTT.

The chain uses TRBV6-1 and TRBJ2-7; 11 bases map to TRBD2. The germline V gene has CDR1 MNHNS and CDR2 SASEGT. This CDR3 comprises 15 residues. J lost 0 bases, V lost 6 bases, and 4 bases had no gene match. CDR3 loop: CASSLAGGSSYEQYF. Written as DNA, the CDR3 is TGTGCCAGCAGCTTAGCGGGGGGGAGCTCCTACGAGCAGTACTTC.

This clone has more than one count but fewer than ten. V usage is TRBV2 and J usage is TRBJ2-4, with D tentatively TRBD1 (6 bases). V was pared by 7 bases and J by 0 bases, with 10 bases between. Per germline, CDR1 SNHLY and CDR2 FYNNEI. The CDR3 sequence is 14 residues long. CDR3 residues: CASTDSRAKNIQYF. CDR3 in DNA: TGTGCCAGCACGGACAGTCGAGCCAAAAACATTCAGTACTTC.

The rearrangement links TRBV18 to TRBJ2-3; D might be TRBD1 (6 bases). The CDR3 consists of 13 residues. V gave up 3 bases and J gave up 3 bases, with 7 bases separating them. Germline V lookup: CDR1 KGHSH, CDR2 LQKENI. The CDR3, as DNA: TGTGCCAGCTCACCCAGGGGAACAGATACGCAGTATTTT. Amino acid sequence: CASSPRGTDTQYF.

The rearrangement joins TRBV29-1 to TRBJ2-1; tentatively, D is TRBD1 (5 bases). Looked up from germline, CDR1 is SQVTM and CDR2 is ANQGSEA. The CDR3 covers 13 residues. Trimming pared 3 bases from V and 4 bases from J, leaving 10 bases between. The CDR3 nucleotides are TGCAGCGTTGACAGGGATGGATACAATGAGCAGTTCTTC. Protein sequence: CSVDRDGYNEQFF.

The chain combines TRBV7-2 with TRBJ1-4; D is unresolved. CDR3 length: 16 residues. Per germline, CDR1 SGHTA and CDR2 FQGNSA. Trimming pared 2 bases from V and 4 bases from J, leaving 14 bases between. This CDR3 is CASSLIPRGNNEKLFF. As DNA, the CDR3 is TGTGCCAGCAGCTTAATCCCTCGCGGAAATAATGAAAAACTGTTTTTT.